One T cell receptor beta chain is described in this entry. The sample is drawn from a study of OX40 agonist ivuxolimab in advanced cancers. Researchers took blood at baseline, on cycle 4 day 1, and on cycle 7 day 1. V lost 5 bases and J 8 bases, leaving 19 bases between the germline ends. This CDR3 is built from 14 residues. CDR1 and CDR2 (germline): SGDLS, YYNGEE. Libraries were prepared by immunoSEQ multiplex PCR; TCRdb keeps only in-frame clonotypes and omits some of them. The sample has fewer than 50,000 clones; more than 60% are singletons. The material was CD4+ or CD8+ T cells sorted from blood, obtained in a trial of the OX40 agonist ivuxolimab. This TCR came from an adult with an advanced solid tumor such as melanoma, head and neck, liver or kidney cancer. The chain carries TRBV9 and TRBJ1-1; D gene unclear. The CDR3 DNA follows: TGTGCCAGCAGTTCCAATAATATAGCAGGAGAAGCTTTCTTT. Translated: CASSSNNIAGEAFF.